This is a list of T cell receptor beta chains from one sample in a study of cytomegalovirus exposure and HLA in healthy donors. Profiling relied on immunoSEQ multiplex PCR, and the TCRdb table lists in-frame clones only, not all of them. The data hold 85,000 to 90,000 clones, with roughly 80% observed a single time. The specimen was PBMCs. These receptors all stem from a man aged 25-45 years in good health and CMV-seropositive. Both conserved end residues are part of each CDR3. D genes are given only for firm matches. The size field is filled for only some rows; it gives once, few, many or a size class.

TRBJ2-3	TRBD2	TRBV10-3	NA	TGTGCCATCAGTGGACGGACTAGCGGGGGGCCCATCACAGATACGCAGTATTTT	CAISGRTSGGPITDTQYF
TRBJ2-3	NA	TRBV30	NA	TGTGCCTGGAGTTTTGGGGCAGCGAGCACAGATACGCAGTATTTT	CAWSFGAASTDTQYF
TRBJ1-4	TRBD1	TRBV2	NA	TGTGCCAGCAGGATGACAGGGCAGAATGAAAAACTGTTTTTT	CASRMTGQNEKLFF
TRBJ1-1	TRBD1	TRBV15	few	TGTGCCACCAGCAGAGGACGACAGGGCCCGGCGAACACTGAAGCTTTCTTT	CATSRGRQGPANTEAFF
TRBJ2-2	NA	TRBV5-1	NA	TGCGCCAGCAGCTCCTACGGAGCAAGCGGCACCGGGGAGCTGTTTTTT	CASSSYGASGTGELFF
TRBJ2-1	TRBD2	TRBV4-3	few	TGCGCCAGCAGCCATGAACTAGCGGGGGGGTACAATGAGCAGTTCTTC	CASSHELAGGYNEQFF
TRBJ1-3	NA	TRBV6-6	once	TGTGCCAGCAGCACAGGTATAACTGGAAACACCATATATTTT	CASSTGITGNTIYF
TRBJ2-3	TRBD2	TRBV7-2	NA	TGTGCCAGCAGCTTAGCGGTCGGGGGGGTTACAGATACGCAGTATTTT	CASSLAVGGVTDTQYF
TRBJ1-5	TRBD1	TRBV19	NA	TGTGCCAGTAGTAGAGGGACAGGGGGGATTAATAGCAATCAGCCCCAGCATTTT	CASSRGTGGINSNQPQHF
TRBJ1-5	NA	TRBV4-3	NA	TGCGCCAGCAGCCAAGTGCACGGTAGTGATCAGCCCCAGCATTTT	CASSQVHGSDQPQHF
TRBJ1-6	NA	TRBV30	few	TGTGCCTGGGGAGAGCTCTATAATTCACCCCTCCACTTT	CAWGELYNSPLHF